Below are 19 T cell receptor beta chains sequenced from a single sample in a study of blood T cells in healthy people across ages. The authors ran a second PCR of about 7 to 11 cycles using a sample-barcoded 5' primer and a J-beta primer mix. One entry per CDR3 protein, called by TCRdb with MiXCR from the 5' RACE reads. The sample lists about 640,000 distinct CDR3 sequences, around 54% occurring once. Sequenced sample: blood. These TCRs come from a man in his sixties in good health.

This clonotype was counted a few times. This chain joins TRBV3-1 and TRBJ2-5, with D maybe TRBD2 (6 bases). With 0 bases removed from V and 9 bases from J, the gap between germline ends came to 14 bases. CDR1 is LGHDT, CDR2 YNNKEL, per germline (reference sequence). This CDR3 region has 14 residues. The CDR3 nucleotides read TGTGCCAGCAGCCAAGATGGGATCGGGGGTGCCCAGTACTTC. Amino acid sequence: CASSQDGIGGAQYF.

The gene calls are TRBV28 and TRBJ1-1, with 8 bases identical to TRBD1. CDR1 MDHEN and CDR2 SYDVKM come from the germline V gene. The CDR3 extends over 16 amino acids. J was trimmed by 0 bases and V by 1 base; bases with no gene match: 4. The CDR3 loop is CASSLFTGGMNTEAFF. As DNA, the CDR3 is TGTGCCAGCAGTTTATTTACAGGGGGAATGAACACTGAAGCTTTCTTT.

This chain connects TRBV7-2 to TRBJ2-1; D gene ambiguous. With 4 bases removed from V and 8 bases from J, the gap between germline ends came to 9 bases. Germline lookup yields CDR1 SGHTA and CDR2 FQGNSA. The CDR3 is 12 amino acids. CDR3 protein: CASSSAFDEQFF. DNA for the CDR3: TGTGCCAGCAGCTCGGCCTTTGATGAGCAGTTCTTC.

In this sample, this clonotype turned up a few times. This chain connects TRBV7-2 to TRBJ1-5; 7 bases agree with TRBD1. The CDR3 covers 15 residues. Germline V CDR1 and CDR2: SGHTA, FQGNSA. The V and J ends lost 1 base and 5 bases, in that order; junction bases with no gene match: 5. CDR3 in amino acids: CASSLDRDRHQPQHF. In DNA, the CDR3 is TGTGCCAGCAGCTTAGACCGGGACAGACATCAGCCCCAGCATTTT.

The chain has TRBV27 and TRBJ2-3; 8 bases fit TRBD2. The V gene end was trimmed by 4 bases and the J gene end by 7 bases; junction bases not matched to a gene: 13. This CDR3 is 16 amino acids long. Germline CDR1 reads MNHEY; CDR2 reads SMNVEV (reference sequence). The CDR3 sequence is CASSSHPGTSLNTQYF. CDR3 DNA sequence: TGTGCCAGCAGTTCACATCCCGGGACTAGTTTAAATACGCAGTATTTT.

The V gene is TRBV20-1, the J gene TRBJ2-7; TRBD1 agrees at 12 bases. The CDR3 loop spans 14 amino acids. V shed 3 bases, J shed 5 bases, and the junction held 5 bases outside the gene matches. In germline, CDR1 is DFQATT, CDR2 SNEGSKA (reference sequence). The CDR3 coding sequence is TGCAGTGCTAGTGGGGGGACAGGGGGCAACGAGCAGTACTTC. This codes for CSASGGTGGNEQYF.

This chain connects TRBV5-1 to TRBJ2-3, with 7 positions matching TRBD2. V dropped 4 bases and J dropped 2; count of bases not matched to a gene: 4. This CDR3 spans 14 amino acids. Germline V lookup: CDR1 SGHRS, CDR2 YFSETQ. Written as DNA, the CDR3 is TGCGCCAGCAGCCGAAGCGGGGCCACAGATACGCAGTATTTT. This encodes CASSRSGATDTQYF.

The chain uses TRBV7-6 and TRBJ2-6; perhaps TRBD1 as D (5 bases). Trimming cost V 8 bases and J 4 bases, with 9 bases left between them. Looked up from germline, CDR1 is SGHVS and CDR2 is FNYEAQ. The CDR3 sequence is 13 residues long. CDR3 protein: CASAGPGANVLTF. The CDR3 region has the DNA TGTGCCAGCGCAGGGCCAGGGGCCAACGTCCTGACTTTC.

This chain connects TRBV7-9 to TRBJ1-6; no firm D call. V was pared by 2 bases and J by 11 bases, with 7 bases between. Germline V gene lookup returns CDR1 SEHNR and CDR2 FQNEAQ (reference sequence). This CDR3 is 12 amino acids long. The CDR3 nucleotides are TGTGCCAGCAGCTTATGGTCAACACCCCTCCACTTT. It codes for CASSLWSTPLHF.

The sample holds a few counts of this clonotype. The J gene is TRBJ2-5, the V gene TRBV7-2; D not certain. V was shortened by 7 bases and J by 5 bases, with 8 bases between the two germline ends. Germline CDR1 reads SGHTA; CDR2 reads FQGNSA. The length of the CDR3 is 11 residues. The CDR3 DNA reads as TGTGCCAGCACCAAAAGGGAGACCCAGTACTTC. This encodes CASTKRETQYF.

The rearrangement uses TRBV15 and TRBJ2-5; tentative D call: TRBD1 (5 bases). There are 15 residues in the CDR3. Germline V gene sequence: CDR1 LNHNV, CDR2 YYDKDF (reference sequence). The ends were cut back, 1 base at V and 2 bases at J, with 11 bases in the middle. The CDR3 DNA sequence: TGTGCCACCAGCAGAGCCCCGGACAAACAAGAGACCCAGTACTTC. Amino acids: CATSRAPDKQETQYF. Together with reference TRBV15 and TRBJ2-5, the CDR3 gives the full variable domain: DAMVIQNPRYQVTQFGKPVTLSCSQTLNHNVMYWYQQKSSQAPKLLFHYYDKDFNNEADTPDNFQSRRPNTSFCFLDIRSPGLGDTAMYLCATSRAPDKQETQYFGPGTRLLVL.

The chain joins TRBV15 to TRBJ2-4, with D uncertain. The end of the DNA is better explained by TRBJ2-7, so the J call may be wrong. Germline V gene lookup returns CDR1 LNHNV and CDR2 YYDKDF (reference sequence). The CDR3 has 13 amino acids. The CDR3 region is CATSSTPLGEQYF. The CDR3 DNA follows: TGTGCCACCAGCTCGACTCCGTTGGGCGAGCAGTACTTC.

This clonotype was recorded a few times. V usage is TRBV18 and J usage is TRBJ2-5; the D is unclear. The ends were cut back, 3 bases at V and 4 bases at J, with 12 bases in the middle. This CDR3 comprises 14 residues. Looked up from germline, CDR1 is KGHSH and CDR2 is LQKENI. The CDR3 is CASSPGISGETQYF. The DNA for the CDR3 is TGTGCCAGCTCACCGGGAATAAGTGGAGAGACCCAGTACTTC.

The V and J genes are TRBV6-5 and TRBJ1-4; tentatively, D is TRBD1 (5 bases). Trimming removed 0 bases from V and 4 bases from J, with 9 bases in between. CDR1 and CDR2 (germline): MNHEY, SVGAGI. CDR3 length: 15 residues. In DNA, the CDR3 is TGTGCCAGCAGTTACTCGGGGCAGTTTAATGAAAAACTGTTTTTT. As protein: CASSYSGQFNEKLFF.

The chain links TRBV6-2 or TRBV6-3 to TRBJ2-7, with D unclear. The CDR3 is 15 amino acids. CDR1 is MNHEY and CDR2 is SVGEGT in the germline V gene. Trimming took off 8 bases at V and 4 bases at J, with 21 bases between the two ends. Written as DNA, the CDR3 is TGTGCCAGCCTTCCGACCGCCCTGTCTCATTACGAGCAGTACTTC. Its translation is CASLPTALSHYEQYF.

The chain carries TRBV7-2 and TRBJ2-5, with 9 bases fitting TRBD2. Germline V gene lookup returns CDR1 SGHTA and CDR2 FQGNSA. The J segment lost 5 bases and the V segment lost 4 bases, leaving 8 bases of the junction unmatched. This CDR3 spans 15 amino acids. The CDR3 nucleotides read TGTGCCAGCAGCTCCCCTAGCGGGGTGAGGGAGACCCAGTACTTC. It translates to CASSSPSGVRETQYF.

The chain has TRBV25-1 and TRBJ2-3, with TRBD2 identical over 7 bases. The CDR3 has 15 amino acids. After removal of 3 bases from V and 2 bases from J, the junction contained 5 bases not matched to a gene. CDR1 MGHDK and CDR2 SYGVNS come from the germline V gene. The CDR3 nucleotides are TGTGCCAGCAGTGAGGTTGCGGGAGTCACAGATACGCAGTATTTT. Translating gives CASSEVAGVTDTQYF. Full variable domain (remainder filled in from reference TRBV25-1 and TRBJ2-3): EADIYQTPRYLVIGTGKKITLECSQTMGHDKMYWYQQDPGMELHLIHYSYGVNSTEKGDLSSESTVSRIRTEHFPLTLESARPSHTSQYLCASSEVAGVTDTQYFGPGTRLTVL.

This chain connects TRBV2 to TRBJ2-7; D call uncertain. Germline CDR1 and CDR2: SNHLY and FYNNEI. The CDR3 length is 12 residues. Trimming left V 6 bases short and J 7 bases short, with 13 bases between. CDR3 amino acids: CASRPDHNEQYF. The CDR3 nucleotides are TGTGCCAGCAGACCCGACCACAATGAGCAGTACTTC.

The rearrangement joins TRBV20-1 to TRBJ2-3; unclear D gene. V lost 6 bases and J lost 6, with 10 bases in between. The CDR3 loop spans 11 amino acids. Per germline, CDR1 DFQATT and CDR2 SNEGSKA (reference sequence). The CDR3 is CSAPGWDTQYF. The DNA for the CDR3 is TGCAGTGCCCCTGGTTGGGATACGCAGTATTTT.